This entry lists 23 T cell receptor beta chains sequenced from one sample in a study of blood T cell repertoires in COVID-19. Libraries were prepared by immunoSEQ multiplex PCR; TCRdb keeps only in-frame clonotypes and omits some of them. The sample consists of some 240,000 clones, roughly four fifths of them appearing once. Sequenced sample: PBMCs or T cells enriched from blood (not recorded which). The receptors originated from a man aged 25 to 45 with acute COVID-19.

The chain has TRBV5-8 and TRBJ1-1; a possible D gene is TRBD1 (5 bases). Germline V CDR1 and CDR2: SGHTS, YDEGEE. There are 16 residues in the CDR3. The germline V and J ends were trimmed by 0 bases and 0 bases, with 12 bases remaining between them. For the CDR3, the DNA is TGTGCCAGCAGCTTGGGGAAGGGGCTCATGAACACTGAAGCTTTCTTT. Its protein is CASSLGKGLMNTEAFF.

The CDR3 nucleotides are TGTGCCAGCAGCTTAGACCACAGCAATTCACCCCTCCACTTT. This sequence encodes CASSLDHSNSPLHF. The chain recombines TRBV11-3 with TRBJ1-6; D not certain. The CDR3 is 14 amino acids. Looked up from germline, CDR1 is SGHNT and CDR2 is YENEEA. Trimming cost V 0 bases and J 7 bases, with 7 bases left between them.

The chain has TRBV11-2 and TRBJ2-3, with D possibly TRBD2 on 5 matching bases. V dropped 0 bases and J dropped 4 bases, with 11 bases sitting between them. The CDR3 consists of 15 residues. Germline CDR1 reads SGHAT; CDR2 reads FQNNGV. The CDR3 DNA follows: TGTGCCAGCAGCTTAGATCCTAGCCCGGCAGATACGCAGTATTTT. Protein: CASSLDPSPADTQYF.

This clone appeared a few times. V gene TRBV6-4 combines with J gene TRBJ2-5; 8 nucleotides align to TRBD1. CDR1 is MRHNA, CDR2 SNTAGT, per germline. The CDR3 sequence is 11 residues long. V trimming: 7 bases; J trimming: 12 bases; junction bases outside the gene matches: 7. The CDR3 DNA reads as TGTGCCAGCAAAAGGACAGGGAAGGAGTACTTC. Its protein product is CASKRTGKEYF.

The genes are TRBV2 and TRBJ1-4; D uncertain. CDR1 and CDR2 (germline): SNHLY, FYNNEI. CDR3 length: 12 amino acids. V was shortened by 4 bases and J by 7 bases, with 7 bases between the two germline ends. CDR3 loop: CASSVHSEKLFF. As DNA, the CDR3 is TGTGCCAGCAGTGTACACAGTGAAAAACTGTTTTTT. Complete variable domain (other parts from reference TRBV2 and TRBJ1-4): EPEVTQTPSHQVTQMGQEVILRCVPISNHLYFYWYRQILGQKVEFLVSFYNNEISEKSEIFDDQFSVERPDGSNFTLKIRSTKLEDSAMYFCASSVHSEKLFFGSGTQLSVL.

The genes are TRBV7-9 and TRBJ1-6, with TRBD1 as a possible D gene (5 bases). This CDR3 region has 15 residues. V lost 1 base, J lost 8 bases, and 12 bases lay in between. Per germline, CDR1 SEHNR and CDR2 FQNEAQ (reference sequence). CDR3: CASSLVSGGHSPLHF. CDR3 coding DNA: TGTGCCAGCAGCTTAGTCTCCGGGGGACATTCACCCCTCCACTTT.

The V gene is TRBV28, the J gene TRBJ2-7; possible D gene TRBD1, 5 bases. The CDR3 extends over 14 amino acids. The V gene's germline CDR1 is MDHEN and CDR2 SYDVKM. Trimming stripped 9 bases from V and 3 bases from J, with 18 bases between. This CDR3 reads CASSRAKGIYEQYV. In DNA form, the CDR3 reads TGTGCCAGTTCCCGGGCTAAGGGGATCTACGAGCAGTACGTC.

This clone showed up just a few times. Other DNA sequences within the sample encode an identical CDR3. The CDR3 loop reads CASSYRGDSNQPQHF. In DNA, the CDR3 is TGTGCCAGCAGTTACAGAGGAGATAGCAATCAGCCCCAGCATTTT. The chain carries TRBV6-5 and TRBJ1-5, with D unclear. CDR1 is MNHEY, CDR2 SVGAGI, per germline. This CDR3 contains 15 residues. Trimming removed 2 bases from V and 0 bases from J, with 8 bases in between.

J is TRBJ2-1 and V is TRBV7-9; D gene ambiguous. Germline V lookup: CDR1 SEHNR, CDR2 FQNEAQ (reference sequence). The CDR3 sequence is 13 residues long. Trimming removed 1 base at V and 2 bases at J, with 3 bases between. CDR3 nucleotides: TGTGCCAGCAGCTTAGGGCCCTACAATGAGCAGTTCTTC. It translates to CASSLGPYNEQFF.

The V gene is TRBV9, the J gene TRBJ1-1; no definite D call. The CDR3 has 14 amino acids. Trimming removed 0 bases from V and 6 bases from J, with 12 bases in between. Looked up from germline, CDR1 is SGDLS and CDR2 is YYNGEE. The CDR3 sequence is CASSVDGQRAEAFF. Written as DNA, the CDR3 is TGTGCCAGCAGCGTAGATGGGCAGAGGGCTGAAGCTTTCTTT.

V is TRBV14 and J is TRBJ1-1; D unclear. Germline CDR1 and CDR2: SGHDN and FVKESK. The germline V and J ends were trimmed by 0 bases and 5 bases, with 7 bases remaining between them. This CDR3 region has 13 residues. CDR3 nucleotides: TGTGCCAGCAGCCAAGAGCGAGGTACTGAAGCTTTCTTT. Translated: CASSQERGTEAFF.

The chain uses TRBV24-1 and TRBJ2-3; no definite D call. The germline V and J ends were trimmed by 5 bases and 7 bases, with 15 bases remaining between them. CDR1 is KGHDR, CDR2 SFDVKD, per germline. This CDR3 is built from 14 residues. The CDR3 loop reads CATSAPAVKHTQYF. The CDR3, as DNA: TGTGCCACCAGTGCCCCGGCGGTGAAACATACGCAGTATTTT.

This sequence joins TRBV6-5 and TRBJ2-3; 9 nucleotides align to TRBD1. CDR3 length: 14 residues. Germline CDR1 and CDR2: MNHEY and SVGAGI. V lost 6 bases to trimming and J lost 1 base; unmatched junction nucleotides: 2. The CDR3 is CASSHRGRTDTQYF. For the CDR3, the DNA is TGTGCCAGCAGCCACAGGGGGCGCACAGATACGCAGTATTTT.

The CDR3 here is CASSLSSKTEAFF. DNA for the CDR3: TGTGCCAGCAGTTTAAGTTCTAAGACTGAAGCTTTCTTT. The V call is TRBV27, the J call TRBJ1-1; D gene ambiguous. V was cut by 2 bases and J by 5 bases, with 9 bases left in between. This CDR3 comprises 13 residues. CDR1 is MNHEY and CDR2 is SMNVEV in the germline V gene (reference sequence).

The chain carries TRBV18 and TRBJ1-5; D unresolved. This CDR3 spans 13 amino acids. Trimming shortened V by 4 bases and J by 4 bases, and 8 bases separated the two germline ends. Germline assignment: CDR1 KGHSH and CDR2 LQKENI. In DNA form, the CDR3 reads TGTGCCAGCTCACGAGGGAGAAATCAGCCCCAGCATTTT. Amino acids: CASSRGRNQPQHF.

This chain connects TRBV11-3 to TRBJ1-2, with D hard to call. CDR3 length equals 16 residues. CDR1 and CDR2 from the germline V gene are SGHNT and YENEEA. Trimming took off 2 bases at V and 3 bases at J, with 16 bases between the two ends. For the CDR3, the DNA is TGTGCCAGCAGCTTAAGTATATCCGGGTCCGACTATGGCTACACCTTC. Protein product: CASSLSISGSDYGYTF.

V and J are TRBV6-5 and TRBJ1-4, with D perhaps TRBD1 (6 bases). Trimming stripped 6 bases from V and 7 bases from J, with 15 bases between. CDR1 is MNHEY, CDR2 SVGAGI, per germline. The CDR3 totals 14 residues. CDR3 protein: CASRRQESAEKLFF. The CDR3 DNA is TGTGCCAGCAGACGACAGGAGTCGGCTGAAAAACTGTTTTTT.

The chain is built from TRBV28 and TRBJ1-1, with TRBD1 identical over 9 bases. Unmatched junction bases numbered 14, after V lost 5 bases and J lost 13 bases. Per the germline V gene, CDR1 is MDHEN and CDR2 is SYDVKM. This CDR3 has 14 residues. Here the CDR3 DNA reads TGTGCCAGCAGTCCCGGGGACAGGGCCCAGGAGGGTTTCTTT. The encoded protein is CASSPGDRAQEGFF.

This clone showed up just once. The chain combines TRBV9 with TRBJ2-1, with D tentatively TRBD2 (6 bases). Trimming pared 4 bases from V and 6 bases from J, leaving 14 bases between. Germline lookup yields CDR1 SGDLS and CDR2 YYNGEE. This CDR3 is built from 14 residues. The CDR3, as DNA: TGTGCCAGCAGCTTCGACCAGGGAGGCAATGAGCAGTTCTTC. Its translation: CASSFDQGGNEQFF.

The J gene is TRBJ1-1, the V gene TRBV2, with D uncertain. V was cut by 5 bases and J by 1 base, with 8 bases left in between. This CDR3 spans 13 amino acids. CDR1 SNHLY and CDR2 FYNNEI come from the germline V gene. CDR3 in DNA: TGTGCCAGCAGTCTTACATCGAACACTGAAGCTTTCTTT. Translating it yields CASSLTSNTEAFF.

This clone was counted once. CDR3 protein: CASSPQSVPDGYTF. CDR3 DNA: TGTGCCAGCTCACCACAGTCGGTACCGGATGGCTACACCTTC. The chain links TRBV18 to TRBJ1-2, with D unclear. CDR1 and CDR2 from the germline V gene are KGHSH and LQKENI. Trimming left V 1 base short and J 6 bases short, with 12 bases between. This CDR3 has 14 residues.

V usage is TRBV5-6 and J usage is TRBJ1-2; maybe TRBD1 (5 bases). V was shortened by 5 bases and J by 3 bases, with 11 bases between the two germline ends. Germline CDR1 and CDR2: SGHDT and YYEEEE. This CDR3 region has 13 residues. The CDR3 DNA is TGTGCCAGCAGGTCCGGACAACACTATGGCTACACCTTC. Translated: CASRSGQHYGYTF.

This clone was counted a single time. V gene TRBV15 combines with J gene TRBJ1-1; 10 positions match TRBD1. Per germline, CDR1 LNHNV and CDR2 YYDKDF (reference sequence). The CDR3 runs to 17 residues. The V segment lost 0 bases and the J segment 6 bases; nucleotides outside the gene matches: 10. Here the CDR3 DNA reads TGTGCCACCAGCAGAGAGATTTACGGGACAGGGGCGTCTGAAGCTTTCTTT. Its protein product is CATSREIYGTGASEAFF.